The sequence of this T cell receptor (beta chain) was determined in a study of blood T cell repertoires in COVID-19 (dated by TCRdb to the early 2020s). Background on the whole study: The collaborator samples originated in the United States, Italy and Spain and spanned the acute and convalescent phases of COVID-19. Samples were obtained from the ongoing ImmuneRACE study (first 160 participants) and from approximately 1,200 subjects provided by 6 global collaborators. HLA class I and class II types, where available, came from metadata supplied by the sample provider rather than from assay-based typing. A freely available public database, intended as a resource for researchers studying the immune response to SARS-CoV-2, is where the repertoires were released. The prospective study material was composed of cDNA or gDNA derived from T cells, B-cell-depleted T cells, or PBMCs. A de-identified subject ID, COVID-19 status, age in years and sex were almost always included in the sample metadata. The dataset comprised deeply sampled blood TCRbeta repertoires from subjects exposed to, actively infected with, or recovered from COVID-19. What the study reported, not specific to this receptor: Clinical and demographic metadata were provided uncurated, with the amount varying by source and participant.

With respect to this clone: Which antigen it targets is not known. No much larger clone is present one base from it, and per-base qualities are unavailable.

TCRbeta CDR3 regions were amplified from genomic DNA by means of the immunoSEQ Assay, a bias-controlled multiplex PCR. In the paper's pipeline: Nucleated cell counts per sample were estimated from amplification of reference gene primers within the assay. To quantify the absolute abundance of each unique TCRbeta CDR3 rearrangement, sequence reads were collapsed and filtered. For each sample, productive Simpson clonality was calculated as the square root of Simpson's diversity index across productive rearrangements. Not all clones reach the TCRdb copy of this immuneACCESS table, which keeps in-frame sequences only. Checked studies attribute under half of the gap to unresolved V genes and leave the rest unexplained. V and J calls and clone size come straight from that table; D and trimming were deduced from the DNA. The sample data list fewer than 150,000 clones, and roughly 71% of these were observed just once. The ten largest clonotypes hold roughly 20% of the sample.

Whole blood was collected in K2EDTA tubes by collaborating institutions according to the institutions' own protocols. Collaborator samples were shipped for TCRbeta analysis as frozen whole blood, isolated PBMCs, or DNA extracted from either sample type. CDR1 and CDR2, looked up from the germline V gene, are SNHLY and FYNNEI. V loses 2 bases of germline sequence and J loses 5 bases, and the interval between the two ends is 7 bases. The CDR3 sequence holds 12 residues, the cysteine and phenylalanine included. Only the CDR3 DNA stays, 36 bases, in frame from base 1. The TCR was taken from a man older than 75 with acute or convalescent COVID-19. The chain was built from TRBV2 and TRBJ2-7, with TRBD2 perhaps the D gene, on 5 matching bases. The source material was peripheral blood. CDR3 region: CASSERGNEQYF. The sequence in DNA is TGTGCCAGCAGTGAAAGAGGGAACGAGCAGTACTTC. Extended through the reference TRBV2 and TRBJ2-7 proteins, this CDR3 yields the full variable domain: EPEVTQTPSHQVTQMGQEVILRCVPISNHLYFYWYRQILGQKVEFLVSFYNNEISEKSEIFDDQFSVERPDGSNFTLKIRSTKLEDSAMYFCASSERGNEQYFGPGTRLTVT.